This T cell receptor beta chain was captured by sequencing in a study of blood T cells in healthy people across ages. Total RNA extraction produced at least 5.5 micrograms (per sample) for the study. Alongside a J-beta primer mix, a sample-barcoded 5' primer served in a second PCR lasting roughly 6 to 11 cycles. MiXCR, run by TCRdb on the 5' RACE reads, gives a single entry per CDR3 protein. The sample has approximately 850,000 distinct CDR3 sequences; 44% are singletons. V trimming: 3 bases; J trimming: 0 bases; junction bases outside the gene matches: 7. Germline V CDR1 and CDR2: SGHRS, YFSETQ. The length of the CDR3 is 16 residues. This clonotype was counted between two and nine times.

This chain uses TRBV5-1 with TRBJ2-3, with 7 nucleotides matching TRBD2. Material for sequencing was blood. This clonotype was sampled from a man between 60 and 75 years old in good health. In DNA form, the CDR3 reads TGCGCCAGCAGCTGGCCTACGGGGGGAAGCACAGATACGCAGTATTTT. Translation gives CASSWPTGGSTDTQYF. Full variable domain (remainder filled in from reference TRBV5-1 and TRBJ2-3): KAGVTQTPRYLIKTRGQQVTLSCSPISGHRSVSWYQQTPGQGLQFLFEYFSETQRNKGNFPGRFSGRQFSNSRSEMNVSTLELGDSALYLCASSWPTGGSTDTQYFGPGTRLTVL.